This TCR beta chain was profiled in a study of read filtering for tumor transcriptome and immune sequencing. The overall study: Among patients, 17 to 20 were male and about 15 female, aged 47 to 80 (mean about 71). RNA-seq yielded only roughly 75 to 1273 TCR reads, IR-seq about 4 to 10.27 million.

Germline V gene lookup returns CDR1 MNHNS and CDR2 SASEGT. This CDR3 contains 14 residues. Findings of the study overall: In IR-seq, single-read clonotypes were roughly 80% of clonotypes but around 3.2% of reads. Sorted CD138-negative bone marrow cells were not purified T cells.

The library was built from 400 ng RNA with molecular barcoded adaptors for alpha/delta and beta/gamma chains. TCRdb called the reads again in MiXCR, with one record for every CDR3 protein. Here the sample spans approximately 90,000 distinct CDR3 sequences, 20% to 25% being singletons. On this clonotype itself: Its antigen is not known. The junction departs from germline at one end; a sequencing error may be responsible.

The sequencing input was a population of CD138-negative cells sorted from bone marrow. The chain employs TRBV6-1 and TRBJ1-5, with D perhaps matching TRBD1 (5 bases). This TCR derives from a donor over 35 with multiple myeloma. The CDR3 loop reads CVSRSDSSNQPRHF. CDR3 coding DNA: TGTGTTAGCCGGTCTGACAGTAGCAATCAGCCCCGGCATTTT.